The 32 T cell receptor beta chains reported below all come from one sample, sequenced in a study of radiation and T cells in renal cell carcinoma. The sample's time point: blood 2 weeks post-SBRT. Treatment defined: 15 Gy SBRT to primary tumor, nephrectomy 4 weeks later. Here immunoSEQ multiplex PCR was the method, and the copy in TCRdb shows in-frame clones only, minus some. The data hold about 150,000 clones, with about 91% observed a single time. Material: blood, obtained from a patient whose treatment included radiotherapy and nephrectomy. The receptor set was obtained from a woman aged 45 to 65 with renal cell carcinoma.

The rearrangement uses TRBV19 and TRBJ2-2; D call uncertain. Trimming took off 10 bases at V and 8 bases at J, with 17 bases between the two ends. This CDR3 has 13 residues. The V gene's germline CDR1 is LNHDA and CDR2 SQIVND (reference sequence). CDR3 amino acids: CATQLEGLGELFF. The CDR3, as DNA: TGTGCCACGCAATTGGAAGGGTTAGGGGAGCTGTTTTTT.

The chain has TRBV5-1 and TRBJ2-2; TRBD2 matches 10 bases. Trimming took 0 bases from V and 0 from J; bases not matched to a gene: 5. Germline V CDR1 and CDR2: SGHRS, YFSETQ. The CDR3 has 18 amino acids. In nucleotides, the CDR3 is TGCGCCAGCAGCTTGGCCCCAGCGGGGGGGACGAACACCGGGGAGCTGTTTTTT. Amino acids: CASSLAPAGGTNTGELFF.

J is TRBJ2-7 and V is TRBV4-1; 10 bases match TRBD2. The CDR3 length is 15 residues. Trimming took 1 base from V and 6 from J; bases not matched to a gene: 6. The V gene's germline CDR1 is MGHRA and CDR2 YSYEKL. The CDR3 DNA sequence: TGCGCCAGCAGCCAAGGTACTAGCGGGAAGGGCGAGCAGTACTTC. Encoded protein: CASSQGTSGKGEQYF.

The chain carries TRBV6-1 and TRBJ1-1; the D is unclear. The CDR3 has 13 residues. V was shortened by 2 bases and J by 1 base, with 5 bases between the two germline ends. Germline-derived CDR1 and CDR2 are MNHNS and SASEGT. The CDR3 DNA follows: TGTGCCAGCAGTGAACAGCCGAACACTGAAGCTTTCTTT. It encodes CASSEQPNTEAFF.

The CDR3 DNA reads TGTGCCAGCAGCTTGGATTTACTTGGCATATATTTT. Translation: CASSLDLLGIYF. The J gene is TRBJ1-3, the V gene TRBV5-8; no reliable D call. This CDR3 has 12 residues. With 0 bases removed from V and 12 bases from J, the gap between germline ends came to 10 bases. The germline gives CDR1 SGHTS, CDR2 YDEGEE.

The CDR3 loop reads CASTRQGDNYGYTF. CDR3 coding DNA: TGTGCCTCCACACGACAGGGGGATAACTATGGCTACACCTTC. The chain combines TRBV18 with TRBJ1-2; 9 nucleotides match TRBD1. The J segment lost 1 base and the V segment lost 11 bases, leaving 8 bases of the junction unmatched. Germline V gives CDR1 KGHSH, CDR2 LQKENI. This CDR3 region has 14 residues. The whole variable domain, remainder taken from reference TRBV18 and TRBJ1-2, is NAGVMQNPRHLVRRRGQEARLRCSPMKGHSHVYWYRQLPEEGLKFMVYLQKENIIDESGMPKERFSAEFPKEGPSILRIQQVVRGDSAAYFCASTRQGDNYGYTFGSGTRLTVV.

This sequence joins TRBV5-1 and TRBJ2-2, with a tentative D call TRBD2 (6 bases). The ends were cut back, 0 bases at V and 4 bases at J, with 10 bases in the middle. The CDR3 runs 15 residues. CDR1 is SGHRS and CDR2 is YFSETQ in the germline V gene. In DNA form, the CDR3 reads TGCGCCAGCAGCTTGGAGGGACTCGGCACCGGGGAGCTGTTTTTT. Protein sequence: CASSLEGLGTGELFF.

The gene calls are TRBV9 and TRBJ2-2; D tentatively reads TRBD1 or TRBD2 (5 bases each). CDR1 is SGDLS and CDR2 is YYNGEE in the germline V gene. The V and J ends lost 0 bases and 4 bases respectively, with 10 bases between them. There are 15 residues in the CDR3. In DNA, the CDR3 is TGTGCCAGCAGCGTAGGCAGGGCGGGCACCGGGGAGCTGTTTTTT. Translation: CASSVGRAGTGELFF.

As for this clone: One end of the junction is discordant with germline, which a read error may explain. The chain employs TRBV7-7 and TRBJ2-7; D is perhaps TRBD2 (5 bases). This CDR3 is 15 amino acids long. Per the germline V gene, CDR1 is SSHAT and CDR2 is FNYEAQ (reference sequence). The CDR3 here is CASSLGRDPPYEQYF. CDR3 sequence (DNA): TGTGCTAGCAGCTTAGGCCGGGATCCTCCCTACGAGCAGTACTTC.

The gene calls are TRBV5-6 and TRBJ1-1; tentatively, D is TRBD1 (5 bases). Per germline, CDR1 SGHDT and CDR2 YYEEEE. With 2 bases removed from V and 7 bases from J, the gap between germline ends came to 15 bases. The CDR3 spans 14 residues. CDR3 sequence: CASSLTGTQNEAFF. The CDR3 coding sequence is TGTGCCAGCAGCTTAACCGGGACGCAGAATGAAGCTTTCTTT.

This clone was found once. The rearrangement uses TRBV7-8 and TRBJ2-7; D is possibly TRBD1 (5 bases). The CDR3 length is 15 residues. V dropped 4 bases and J dropped 2 bases, with 15 bases sitting between them. From germline, CDR1 is SGHVS and CDR2 FQNEAQ. CDR3 region: CASSYWNDRTYEQYF. The DNA for the CDR3 is TGTGCCAGCAGCTATTGGAACGACAGAACCTACGAGCAGTACTTC.

The J gene is TRBJ1-6, the V gene TRBV7-6; a weak D match, TRBD1 (5 bases). This CDR3 has 14 residues. Germline CDR1 is SGHVS and CDR2 is FNYEAQ. The V end lost 1 base, the J end lost 9 bases, and 10 bases lay between the germline ends. This CDR3 reads CASSLGRASSPLHF. CDR3 nucleotides: TGTGCCAGCAGCTTAGGCAGGGCGAGTTCACCCCTCCACTTT.

This chain uses TRBV19 with TRBJ1-2; D is unclear. V was clipped by 1 base and J by 0 bases, with 9 bases between them. Germline V lookup: CDR1 LNHDA, CDR2 SQIVND (reference sequence). This CDR3 spans 15 amino acids. CDR3 residues: CASSIVGTANYGYTF. In DNA form, the CDR3 reads TGTGCCAGTAGTATAGTTGGCACCGCTAACTATGGCTACACCTTC.

The genes are TRBV5-6 and TRBJ1-2, with D perhaps matching TRBD1 (5 bases). V was clipped by 0 bases and J by 3 bases, with 12 bases between them. The V gene's germline CDR1 is SGHDT and CDR2 YYEEEE. CDR3 length: 15 residues. The CDR3 DNA reads as TGTGCCAGCAGCTTGGTGGGGCAGGAGCACTATGGCTACACCTTC. It translates to CASSLVGQEHYGYTF.

This chain connects TRBV2 to TRBJ1-3; D is possibly TRBD1 (6 bases). Germline values: CDR1 SNHLY, CDR2 FYNNEI. The V end was cut by 7 bases, the J end by 1 base, with 8 bases between. CDR3 size: 13 residues. CDR3 nucleotides: TGTGCCAGCATCACAGGGTCTGGAAACACCATATATTTT. Its translation is CASITGSGNTIYF.

The V call is TRBV5-1, the J call TRBJ2-5; D not resolved. Germline V gene lookup returns CDR1 SGHRS and CDR2 YFSETQ. Trimming pared 2 bases from V and 4 bases from J, leaving 15 bases between. The CDR3 has 15 amino acids. In DNA, the CDR3 is TGCGCCAGCAGCTTTATCCCCAGGTATTCAGAGACCCAGTACTTC. Translated: CASSFIPRYSETQYF.

The V and J genes are TRBV5-8 and TRBJ1-4, with 7 bases fitting TRBD1. CDR3 size: 17 residues. Germline CDR1 is SGHTS and CDR2 is YDEGEE. Trimming took 0 bases from V and 6 from J; bases not matched to a gene: 11. The CDR3 bases are TGTGCCAGCAGCTTGGGACAGGGTGTTACGGGTTATGAAAAACTGTTTTTT. Its protein product is CASSLGQGVTGYEKLFF.

V is TRBV7-8 and J is TRBJ1-5; D call uncertain. Germline values: CDR1 SGHVS, CDR2 FQNEAQ. V shed 5 bases and J shed 9 bases, with 8 bases lying between them. The CDR3 totals 11 residues. The CDR3 bases are TGTGCCAGCAGCCACCAAGGGCCCCAGCATTTT. Translated, it gives CASSHQGPQHF.

The chain recombines TRBV10-1 with TRBJ1-1, with D possibly TRBD1 on 5 matching bases. Germline assignment: CDR1 WNHNN and CDR2 SYGVQD (reference sequence). Trimming left V 3 bases short and J 7 bases short, with 12 bases between. The CDR3 has 13 amino acids. CDR3 protein: CASSDRAYSEAFF. CDR3 coding DNA: TGCGCCAGCAGTGACAGGGCGTACAGTGAAGCTTTCTTT.

This chain connects TRBV5-4 to TRBJ2-1; TRBD1 aligns across 7 bases. This CDR3 spans 15 amino acids. V lost 0 bases and J lost 2; bases outside the gene matches: 2. Germline V CDR1 and CDR2: SGHNT, YYREEE (reference sequence). The chain's CDR3 is CASSLGQGAYNEQFF. The DNA for the CDR3 is TGTGCCAGCAGCTTGGGACAGGGTGCCTACAATGAGCAGTTCTTC.

The J gene is TRBJ2-4, the V gene TRBV5-6; D is unclear. This CDR3 is 13 amino acids long. V was clipped by 0 bases and J by 0 bases, with 1 base between them. Looked up from germline, CDR1 is SGHDT and CDR2 is YYEEEE. The CDR3 region is CASSLVAKNIQYF. DNA for the CDR3: TGTGCCAGCAGCTTGGTAGCCAAAAACATTCAGTACTTC.

The chain joins TRBV7-8 to TRBJ2-5, with D possibly being TRBD2 (5 bases). CDR1 and CDR2 (germline): SGHVS, FQNEAQ. The CDR3 runs 13 residues. V was clipped by 3 bases and J by 5 bases, with 10 bases between them. The CDR3 bases are TGTGCCAGCAGCTTTCATACGGGGGAGACCCAGTACTTC. Encoded protein: CASSFHTGETQYF.

The V call is TRBV7-9, the J call TRBJ2-2; D call uncertain. Between the trimmed V and J ends, which lost 5 bases and 9 bases, there was a span of 7 bases. Germline values: CDR1 SEHNR, CDR2 FQNEAQ (reference sequence). The CDR3 covers 11 residues. CDR3 in amino acids: CASSVFRELFF. The CDR3 DNA is TGTGCCAGCAGCGTTTTCAGGGAGCTGTTTTTT.

This chain uses TRBV5-8 with TRBJ1-4; D possibly corresponds to TRBD1 (5 bases). Trimming removed 5 bases at V and 8 bases at J, with 13 bases between. Germline V gives CDR1 SGHTS, CDR2 YDEGEE. This CDR3 comprises 13 residues. DNA of the CDR3: TGTGCCAGCAGATCGGGACTCCTAGAAAAACTGTTTTTT. It specifies CASRSGLLEKLFF.

The chain employs TRBV29-1 and TRBJ1-1; no firm D call. The CDR3 is made up of 15 amino acids. CDR1 SQVTM and CDR2 ANQGSEA come from the germline V gene. V was pared by 1 base and J by 4 bases, with 16 bases between. The CDR3, as DNA: TGCAGCGTTGAAGGAGGAGACGGGGATAGCACTGAAGCTTTCTTT. Protein: CSVEGGDGDSTEAFF.

Notes on this clone: The sample has other DNA sequences that encode this CDR3 too. The J gene is TRBJ2-5, the V gene TRBV5-4; TRBD2 aligns across 7 bases. Germline lookup yields CDR1 SGHNT and CDR2 YYREEE (reference sequence). The CDR3 consists of 14 residues. J gave up 1 base and V 2 bases, and 2 bases lay outside the gene matches. Written as DNA, the CDR3 is TGTGCCAGCAGCTTAGCGGGGTCCCAAGAGACCCAGTACTTC. This encodes CASSLAGSQETQYF.

For the CDR3, the DNA is TGTGCCAGCAGCCAAGCAGGGTCGCGAAACAATGAGCAGTTCTTC. Translating it yields CASSQAGSRNNEQFF. V usage is TRBV4-2 and J usage is TRBJ2-1, with D possibly being TRBD1 (5 bases). The germline V gene encodes CDR1 LGHNA and CDR2 YNFKEQ. The V end lost 1 base, the J end lost 5 bases, and 12 bases lay between the germline ends. This CDR3 contains 15 residues.

The chain joins TRBV5-1 to TRBJ2-7; weak D call: TRBD2 (5 bases). The CDR3 is 14 residues long. With 2 bases removed from V and 0 bases from J, the gap between germline ends came to 9 bases. Germline-derived CDR1 and CDR2 are SGHRS and YFSETQ. CDR3 loop: CASSLLVNSYEQYF. In DNA form, the CDR3 reads TGCGCCAGCAGCTTACTAGTCAACTCCTACGAGCAGTACTTC.

The chain has TRBV19 and TRBJ1-1; possible D gene TRBD1, 5 bases. With 3 bases removed from V and 0 bases from J, the gap between germline ends came to 20 bases. CDR1 LNHDA and CDR2 SQIVND come from the germline V gene (reference sequence). This CDR3 contains 18 residues. The CDR3 nucleotides read TGTGCCAGTAGTATTGGTCCCCCCGGGGCCCTTATGAACACTGAAGCTTTCTTT. Translation: CASSIGPPGALMNTEAFF.

This chain connects TRBV6-5 to TRBJ2-3; TRBD2 is a possible D gene (6 bases). The CDR3 has 15 amino acids. V was cut by 5 bases and J by 2 bases, with 14 bases left in between. CDR1 is MNHEY and CDR2 is SVGAGI in the germline V gene. The CDR3 spells CASSSPGGFTDTQYF. As DNA, the CDR3 is TGTGCCAGCAGTAGCCCTGGGGGGTTCACAGATACGCAGTATTTT.

This chain links TRBV6-5 with TRBJ1-2, with 11 positions matching TRBD1. V lost 4 bases and J lost 6; bases outside the gene matches: 4. CDR3 size: 14 residues. Germline CDR1 is MNHEY and CDR2 is SVGAGI. The CDR3 nucleotides read TGTGCCAGCAGTTCAGGGGACAGGGGGAATGGCTACACCTTC. This translates into CASSSGDRGNGYTF.

The chain employs TRBV11-3 and TRBJ2-2, with TRBD2 matching 13 bases. This CDR3 region has 16 residues. Germline lookup yields CDR1 SGHNT and CDR2 YENEEA. The junction had 4 bases not matched to a gene; V was cut back by 4 bases and J by 5 bases. The CDR3 nucleotides are TGTGCCAGCAGCTCCGGGACTAGCGGGGCGACCGGGGAGCTGTTTTTT. This sequence encodes CASSSGTSGATGELFF.